This TCR beta chain emerged from a study of T cell repertoires in cytomegalovirus infection (dated by TCRdb to about 2019). Broadly, across the study: Donor HLA type was relevant to the analysis, because carriage of CMV infection together with the matching HLA type was indicated by public TCR beta signatures. General study outcomes and caveats: The ex vivo response was dominated by HLA-C-restricted CMV-specific TCR beta clonotypes, and the single most frequent clonotype in two of eight donors was supplied by these HLA-C-restricted clonotypes. Cumulative frequency of public TCR beta family members discriminated carriers of CMV infection plus the relevant HLA type in this cohort and an independent 352-donor cohort.

From V the trimming removes 4 bases and from J it removes 9 bases, while the gene matches leave 12 bases of the junction unaccounted for. The CDR3, from cysteine to phenylalanine, totals 14 residues. The only DNA kept is the CDR3, 42 bases in frame from the first base. The germline V gene specifies SQVTM as CDR1 and ANQGSEA as CDR2. Sequencer: Illumina HiSeq 1500. TCRdb cleaned the public reads at Q25 with fastp, built clones with MiXCR and kept in-frame beta chains. Rows with a matching CDR3 protein are joined into one entry that keeps the most common DNA and genes. This sample has roughly 630,000 distinct CDR3 sequences in its table, and about 24% of those were observed once. Of the sample, 6.5% to 10% is held by the ten largest clones. This clonotype was counted a few times. Its antigen is still unknown. No qualities accompany the bases; no much larger clone lies one base away.

This TCR was sampled from a human donor in good health (CMV status not recorded). Some clones in this sample may be carry-over from other donors' samples. Recombination joined TRBV29-1 with TRBJ2-1; 7 nucleotides in the junction match TRBD1. Material for sequencing was CD8+ T cells from PBMCs. The nucleotide sequence reads as follows: TGCAGCGTTGCAGGGGGTGTAAGTGGAACTGAGCAGTTCTTC. This sequence encodes CSVAGGVSGTEQFF.